The clone carrying this T cell receptor beta chain was seen ten or more times. What it recognizes is unknown. This record belongs to a study of T cells in Graves' hyperthyroidism and ophthalmopathy. Study-wide points: Most clonotypes that expanded in the thyroid above 0.001 also showed up in blood. Ophthalmopathy was predicted by the model a median of roughly 6 months ahead of onset.

Deletions cut 0 bases from V and 9 bases from J, with 15 bases between. Germline V lookup: CDR1 DFQATT, CDR2 SNEGSKA (reference sequence). The CDR3 spans 14 residues. There were TCR beta CDR3 regions amplified from RNA transcripts. Carried out on the TCR CDR3, a first-round RT-PCR used the HTBI primer set. Using its own MiXCR run on the multiplex PCR reads, TCRdb lists one record per CDR3 protein. The data show more than 350,000 distinct CDR3 sequences, about 16% seen once. The sequence derives from a woman aged 55-70 years with Graves' ophthalmopathy. The chain employs TRBV20-1 and TRBJ2-1; D is ambiguous. The specimen was blood. The DNA of the CDR3 is TGCAGTGCTAGAGACCTAGACGCTCGGGTTGAGCAGTTCTTC. This encodes CSARDLDARVEQFF.